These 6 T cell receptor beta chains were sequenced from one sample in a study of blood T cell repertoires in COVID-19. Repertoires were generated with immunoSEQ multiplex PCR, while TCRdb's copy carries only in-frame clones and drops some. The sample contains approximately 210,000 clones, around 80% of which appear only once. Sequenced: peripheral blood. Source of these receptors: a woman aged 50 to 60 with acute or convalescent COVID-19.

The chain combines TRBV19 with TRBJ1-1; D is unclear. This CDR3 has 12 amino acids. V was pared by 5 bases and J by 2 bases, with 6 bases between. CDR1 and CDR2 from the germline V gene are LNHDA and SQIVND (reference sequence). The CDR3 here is CASSPSNTEAFF. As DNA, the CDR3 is TGTGCCAGTAGTCCATCAAACACTGAAGCTTTCTTT.

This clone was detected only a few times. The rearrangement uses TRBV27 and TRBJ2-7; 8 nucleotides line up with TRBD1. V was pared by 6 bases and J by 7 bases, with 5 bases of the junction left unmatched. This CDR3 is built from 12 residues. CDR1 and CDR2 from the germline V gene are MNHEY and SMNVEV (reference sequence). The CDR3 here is CASRTGAGEQYF. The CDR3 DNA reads TGTGCCAGCAGGACAGGGGCAGGGGAGCAGTACTTC.

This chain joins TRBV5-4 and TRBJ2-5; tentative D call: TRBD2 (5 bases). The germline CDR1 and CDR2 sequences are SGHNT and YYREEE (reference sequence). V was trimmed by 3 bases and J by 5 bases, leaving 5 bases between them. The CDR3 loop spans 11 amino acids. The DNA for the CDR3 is TGTGCCAGCAGCTGGAGGGAGACCCAGTACTTC. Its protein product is CASSWRETQYF.

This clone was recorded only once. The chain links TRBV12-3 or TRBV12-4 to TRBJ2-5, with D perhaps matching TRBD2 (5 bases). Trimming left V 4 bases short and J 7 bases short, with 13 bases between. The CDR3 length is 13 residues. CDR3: CASSSSLGGTQYF. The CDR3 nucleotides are TGTGCCAGCAGTTCGAGTTTAGGAGGGACCCAGTACTTC.

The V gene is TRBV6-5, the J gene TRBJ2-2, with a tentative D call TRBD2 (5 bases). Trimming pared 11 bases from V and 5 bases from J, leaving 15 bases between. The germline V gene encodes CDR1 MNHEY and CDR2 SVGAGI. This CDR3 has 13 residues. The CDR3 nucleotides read TGTGCCGCTTGGGAGCAGCGAACCGGGGAGCTGTTTTTT. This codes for CAAWEQRTGELFF.

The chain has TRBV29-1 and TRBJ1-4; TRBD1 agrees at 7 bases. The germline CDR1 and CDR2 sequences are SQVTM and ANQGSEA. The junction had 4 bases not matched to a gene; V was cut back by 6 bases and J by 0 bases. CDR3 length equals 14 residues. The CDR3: CSVQGVATNEKLFF. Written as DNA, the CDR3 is TGCAGCGTGCAGGGGGTTGCAACTAATGAAAAACTGTTTTTT.